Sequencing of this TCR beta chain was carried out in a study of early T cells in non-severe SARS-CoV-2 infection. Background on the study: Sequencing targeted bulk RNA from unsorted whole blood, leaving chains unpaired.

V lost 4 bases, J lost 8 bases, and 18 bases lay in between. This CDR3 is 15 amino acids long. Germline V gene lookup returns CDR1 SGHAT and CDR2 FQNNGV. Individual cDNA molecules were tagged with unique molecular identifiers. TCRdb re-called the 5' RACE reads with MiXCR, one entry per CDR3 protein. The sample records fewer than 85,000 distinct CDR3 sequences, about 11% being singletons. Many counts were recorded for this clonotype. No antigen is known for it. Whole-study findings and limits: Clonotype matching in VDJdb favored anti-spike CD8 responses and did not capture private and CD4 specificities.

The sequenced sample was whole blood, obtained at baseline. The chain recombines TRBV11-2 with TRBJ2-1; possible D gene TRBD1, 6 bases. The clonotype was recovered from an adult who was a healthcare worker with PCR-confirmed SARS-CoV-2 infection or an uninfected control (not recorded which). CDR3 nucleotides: TGTGCCAGCAGCTCCTCAGGGGTCCCAGCCCATGAGCAGTTCTTC. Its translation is CASSSSGVPAHEQFF.